The source of this T cell receptor beta chain is a study of T cells after yellow fever vaccination. This clonotype came up a few times. A process of 5'RACE template switching, which added a universal primer site and UMIs, was used to make TCR cDNA. TCRdb ran MiXCR on the 5' RACE reads and lists one entry per CDR3 protein. The sample lists 510,000 or so distinct CDR3 sequences; under 25% were seen once. The germline CDR1 and CDR2 sequences are SGHVS and FNYEAQ. The junction had 10 bases not matched to a gene; V was cut back by 1 base and J by 6 bases. CDR3 size: 16 residues. The receptor was isolated from a man between 25 and 39 years old who received the YFV17D yellow fever vaccine. This chain joins TRBV7-6 and TRBJ2-7; 9 positions agree with TRBD2. Sample: PBMCs, taken 15 days after the yellow fever booster vaccination. CDR3 nucleotides: TGTGCCAGCAGCTTAGGGGCGGGACTAGCTAGTTTCGAGCAGTACTTC. Its protein is CASSLGAGLASFEQYF.